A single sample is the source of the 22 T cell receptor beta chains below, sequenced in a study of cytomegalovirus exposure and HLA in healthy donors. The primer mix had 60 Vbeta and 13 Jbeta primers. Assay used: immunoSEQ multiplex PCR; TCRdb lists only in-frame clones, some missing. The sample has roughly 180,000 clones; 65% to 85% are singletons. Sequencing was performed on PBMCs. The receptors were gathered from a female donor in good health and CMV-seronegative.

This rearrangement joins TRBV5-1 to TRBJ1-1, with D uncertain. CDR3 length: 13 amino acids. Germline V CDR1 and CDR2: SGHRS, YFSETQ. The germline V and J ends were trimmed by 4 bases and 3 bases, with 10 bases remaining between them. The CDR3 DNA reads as TGCGCCAGCAGCCGGGAAGAGTACACTGAAGCTTTCTTT. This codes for CASSREEYTEAFF.

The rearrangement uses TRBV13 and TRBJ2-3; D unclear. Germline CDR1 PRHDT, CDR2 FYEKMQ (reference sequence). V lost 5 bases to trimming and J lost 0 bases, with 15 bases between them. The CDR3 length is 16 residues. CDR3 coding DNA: TGTGCCAGCAGCCTGGTGGGCCAACTTAGCACAGATACGCAGTATTTT. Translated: CASSLVGQLSTDTQYF.

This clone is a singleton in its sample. CDR3 residues: CASSQKSDGLRAFF. In DNA form, the CDR3 reads TGCGCCAGCAGCCAAAAATCAGACGGCCTGAGGGCTTTCTTT. This chain joins TRBV4-1 and TRBJ1-1; D gene unclear. This CDR3 spans 14 amino acids. V dropped 2 bases and J dropped 11 bases, with 18 bases sitting between them. Germline values: CDR1 MGHRA, CDR2 YSYEKL.

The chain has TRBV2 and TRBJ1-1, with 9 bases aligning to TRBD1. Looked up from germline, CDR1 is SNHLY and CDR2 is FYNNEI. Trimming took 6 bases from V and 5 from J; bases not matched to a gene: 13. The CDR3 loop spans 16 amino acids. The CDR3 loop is CASRKTGGSFRTEAFF. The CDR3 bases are TGTGCCAGCAGGAAAACAGGGGGCTCCTTCAGGACTGAAGCTTTCTTT.

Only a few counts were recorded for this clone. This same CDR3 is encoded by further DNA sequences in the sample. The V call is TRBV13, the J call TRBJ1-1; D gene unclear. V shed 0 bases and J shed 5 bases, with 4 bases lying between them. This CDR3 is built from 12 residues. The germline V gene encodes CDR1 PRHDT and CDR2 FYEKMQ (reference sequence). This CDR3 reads CASSLGRTEAFF. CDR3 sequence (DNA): TGTGCCAGCAGCTTAGGGCGGACTGAAGCTTTCTTT.

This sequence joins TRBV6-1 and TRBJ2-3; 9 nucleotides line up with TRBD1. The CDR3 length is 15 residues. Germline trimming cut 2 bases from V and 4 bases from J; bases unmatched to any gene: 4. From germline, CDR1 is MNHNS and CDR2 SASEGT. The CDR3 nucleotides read TGTGCCAGCAGTGAACCGGGACAGGGCGCAGATACGCAGTATTTT. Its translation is CASSEPGQGADTQYF.

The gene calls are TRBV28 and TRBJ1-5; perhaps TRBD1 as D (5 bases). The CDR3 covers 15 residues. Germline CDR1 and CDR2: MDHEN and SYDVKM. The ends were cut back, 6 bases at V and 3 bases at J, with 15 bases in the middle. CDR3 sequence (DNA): TGTGCCAGCAGCGCTACACAGGCGAACAATCAGCCCCAGCATTTT. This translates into CASSATQANNQPQHF.

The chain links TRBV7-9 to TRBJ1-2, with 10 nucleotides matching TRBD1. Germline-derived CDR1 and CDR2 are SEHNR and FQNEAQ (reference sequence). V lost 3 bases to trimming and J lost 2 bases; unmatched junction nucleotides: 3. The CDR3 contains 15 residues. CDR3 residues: CASSLGQGTNYGYTF. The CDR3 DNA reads TGTGCCAGCAGCTTGGGACAGGGGACGAACTATGGCTACACCTTC.

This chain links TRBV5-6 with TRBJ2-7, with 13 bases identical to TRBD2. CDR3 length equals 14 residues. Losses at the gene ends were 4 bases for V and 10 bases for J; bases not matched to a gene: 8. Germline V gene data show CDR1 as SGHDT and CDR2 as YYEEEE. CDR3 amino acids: CASSLPGLAGSQYF. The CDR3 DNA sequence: TGTGCCAGCAGCCTGCCGGGACTAGCGGGATCCCAGTACTTC.

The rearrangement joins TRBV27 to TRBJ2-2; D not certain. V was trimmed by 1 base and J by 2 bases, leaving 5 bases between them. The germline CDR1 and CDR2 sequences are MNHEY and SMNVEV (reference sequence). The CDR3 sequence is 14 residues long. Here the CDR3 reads CASSLLANTGELFF. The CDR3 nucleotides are TGTGCCAGCAGTTTATTAGCAAACACCGGGGAGCTGTTTTTT.

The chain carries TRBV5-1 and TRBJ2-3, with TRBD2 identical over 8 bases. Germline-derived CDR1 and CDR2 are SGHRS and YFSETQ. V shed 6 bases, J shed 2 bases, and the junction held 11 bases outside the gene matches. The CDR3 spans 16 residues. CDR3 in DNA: TGCGCCAGCACCCGGGGGGGACACCAACTCACAGATACGCAGTATTTT. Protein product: CASTRGGHQLTDTQYF.

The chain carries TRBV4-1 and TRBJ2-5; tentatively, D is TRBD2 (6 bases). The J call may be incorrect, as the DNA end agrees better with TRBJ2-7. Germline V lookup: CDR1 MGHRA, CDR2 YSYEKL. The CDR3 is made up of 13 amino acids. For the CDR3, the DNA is TGCGCCAGCAGCCAGCGACTAGCCTACGAGCAGTACTTC. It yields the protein CASSQRLAYEQYF.

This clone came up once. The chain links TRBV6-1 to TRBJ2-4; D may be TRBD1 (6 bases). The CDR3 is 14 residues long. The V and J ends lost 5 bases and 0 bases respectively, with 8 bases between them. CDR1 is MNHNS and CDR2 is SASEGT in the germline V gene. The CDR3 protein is CASSHRVAKNIQYF. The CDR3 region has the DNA TGTGCCAGCAGTCACAGGGTAGCCAAAAACATTCAGTACTTC.

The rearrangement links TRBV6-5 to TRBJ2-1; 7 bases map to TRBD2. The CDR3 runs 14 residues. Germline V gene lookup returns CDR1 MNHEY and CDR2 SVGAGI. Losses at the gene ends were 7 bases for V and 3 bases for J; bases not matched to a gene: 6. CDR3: CASKRDGIYNEQFF. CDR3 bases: TGTGCCAGCAAGCGGGACGGTATCTACAATGAGCAGTTCTTC.

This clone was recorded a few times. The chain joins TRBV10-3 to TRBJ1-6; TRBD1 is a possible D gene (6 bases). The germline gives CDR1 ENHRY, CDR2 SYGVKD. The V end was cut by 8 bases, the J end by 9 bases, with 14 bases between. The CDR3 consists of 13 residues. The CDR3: CAICMGAGSPLHF. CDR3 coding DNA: TGTGCCATCTGCATGGGGGCGGGTTCACCCCTCCACTTT.

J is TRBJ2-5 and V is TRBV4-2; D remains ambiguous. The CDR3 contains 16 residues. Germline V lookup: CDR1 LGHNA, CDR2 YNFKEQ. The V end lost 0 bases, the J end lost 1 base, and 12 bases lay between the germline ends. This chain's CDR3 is CASSQDEGDIQETQYF. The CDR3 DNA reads TGTGCCAGCAGCCAAGATGAAGGCGACATCCAAGAGACCCAGTACTTC.

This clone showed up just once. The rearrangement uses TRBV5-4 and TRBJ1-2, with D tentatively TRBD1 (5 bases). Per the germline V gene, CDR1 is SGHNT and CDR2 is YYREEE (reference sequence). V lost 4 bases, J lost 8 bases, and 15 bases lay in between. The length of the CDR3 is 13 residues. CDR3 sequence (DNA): TGTGCCAGCAGCCGGGACGGGGGTTTAGGCTACACCTTC. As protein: CASSRDGGLGYTF.

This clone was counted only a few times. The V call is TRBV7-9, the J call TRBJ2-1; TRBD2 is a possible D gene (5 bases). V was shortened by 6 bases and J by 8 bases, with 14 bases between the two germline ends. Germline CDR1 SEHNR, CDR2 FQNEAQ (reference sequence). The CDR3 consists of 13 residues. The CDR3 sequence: CASRRASSDEQFF. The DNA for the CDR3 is TGTGCCAGCAGGAGGGCTAGCTCCGATGAGCAGTTCTTC.

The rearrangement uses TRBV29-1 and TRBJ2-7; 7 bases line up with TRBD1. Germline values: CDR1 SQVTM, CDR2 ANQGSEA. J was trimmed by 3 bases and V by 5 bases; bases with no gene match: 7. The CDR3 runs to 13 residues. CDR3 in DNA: TGCAGCGTTAGTCCGGGACAGAACTACGAGCAGTACTTC. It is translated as CSVSPGQNYEQYF.

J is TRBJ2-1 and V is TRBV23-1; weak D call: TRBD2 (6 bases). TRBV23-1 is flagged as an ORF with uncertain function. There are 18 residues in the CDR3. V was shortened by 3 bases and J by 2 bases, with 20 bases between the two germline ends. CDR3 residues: CASSHFYRDSLPYNEQFF. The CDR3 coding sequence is TGCGCCAGCAGTCACTTTTACCGGGACTCCCTCCCCTACAATGAGCAGTTCTTC.

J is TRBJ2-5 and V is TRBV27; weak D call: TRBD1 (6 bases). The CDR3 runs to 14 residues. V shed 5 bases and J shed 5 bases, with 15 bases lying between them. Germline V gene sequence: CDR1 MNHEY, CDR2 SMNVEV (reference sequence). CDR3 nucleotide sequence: TGTGCCAGCAGTGGACAGCTAAATGGGGAGACCCAGTACTTC. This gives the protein CASSGQLNGETQYF.

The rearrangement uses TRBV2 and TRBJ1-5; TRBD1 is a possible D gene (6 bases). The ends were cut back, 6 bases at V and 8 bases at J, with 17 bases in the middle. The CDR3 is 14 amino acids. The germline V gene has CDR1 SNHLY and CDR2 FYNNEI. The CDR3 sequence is CASSGDIYFKPQHF. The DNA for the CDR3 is TGTGCCAGCAGCGGGGACATATACTTCAAGCCCCAGCATTTT.